The 26 T cell receptor beta chains reported below all come from one sample, sequenced in a study of shared clonotypes between healthy human individuals (dated by TCRdb to the early 2020s). Library prep was done by the immunoSEQ multiplex PCR assay. TCRdb re-hosts the immuneACCESS table, in-frame sequences only. Its copies lack some clones; in the studies checked, an unresolved V gene accounts for under half of them, and the cause for the rest is not known. Here the sample has about 2,500,000 clones; approximately 92% occur a single time. The ten largest make up around 0.15% of the sample. Sequenced material: naive CD4+ T cells sorted from blood. Read against the paper, the sample's cell subset or site label means: CD45RA+ positively selected. The receptors were gathered from a man between 18 and 35 years old in good health.

The chain recombines TRBV5-1 with TRBJ2-5; D assignment may be TRBD1 or TRBD2 (6 bases each). Per the germline V gene, CDR1 is SGHRS and CDR2 is YFSETQ. The CDR3 is 15 residues long. V was clipped by 0 bases and J by 4 bases, with 13 bases between them. CDR3 in DNA: TGCGCCAGCAGCTTGGGAGGGGGGCAACGAGAGACCCAGTACTTC. Protein sequence: CASSLGGGQRETQYF.

This chain uses TRBV2 with TRBJ1-5; D is unresolved. With 4 bases removed from V and 0 bases from J, the gap between germline ends came to 7 bases. The CDR3 spans 14 residues. Looked up from germline, CDR1 is SNHLY and CDR2 is FYNNEI. DNA of the CDR3: TGTGCCAGCAGTGGACCCCTTAGCAATCAGCCCCAGCATTTT. The encoded protein is CASSGPLSNQPQHF.

The rearrangement joins TRBV6-5 to TRBJ2-7; D unresolved. Germline V gene lookup returns CDR1 MNHEY and CDR2 SVGAGI. Between the trimmed V and J ends, which lost 0 bases and 1 base, there was a span of 13 bases. The CDR3 is made up of 16 amino acids. CDR3 protein: CASSYSPEVKSYEQYF. The CDR3 nucleotides are TGTGCCAGCAGTTACTCCCCGGAAGTGAAGTCCTACGAGCAGTACTTC.

Only one count was recorded for this clone. The chain has TRBV12-5 and TRBJ1-4; D perhaps matches TRBD1 (5 bases). The germline gives CDR1 LGHNT, CDR2 FRNRAP. V was shortened by 6 bases and J by 7 bases, with 12 bases between the two germline ends. The CDR3 has 13 residues. This chain's CDR3 is CASGGGKREKLFF. Written as DNA, the CDR3 is TGTGCTAGTGGGGGGGGAAAACGTGAAAAACTGTTTTTT.

J is TRBJ2-5 and V is TRBV12-5, with D possibly being TRBD1 or TRBD2 (5 bases each). CDR1 and CDR2 (germline): LGHNT, FRNRAP. The V and J ends lost 4 bases and 2 bases respectively, with 14 bases between them. The length of the CDR3 is 15 residues. The CDR3 DNA sequence: TGTGCTAGTGGTTCCTTCGGGACGGGACAAGAGACCCAGTACTTC. Residues: CASGSFGTGQETQYF. The full variable domain, in which reference TRBV12-5 and TRBJ2-5 provide the parts outside the CDR3, is DARVTQTPRHKVTEMGQEVTMRCQPILGHNTVFWYRQTMMQGLELLAYFRNRAPLDDSGMPKDRFSAEMPDATLATLKIQPSEPRDSAVYFCASGSFGTGQETQYFGPGTRLLVL.

The V gene is TRBV7-9, the J gene TRBJ2-2; TRBD2 aligns across 11 bases. Per the germline V gene, CDR1 is SEHNR and CDR2 is FQNEAQ (reference sequence). Germline trimming cut 5 bases from V and 3 bases from J; bases unmatched to any gene: 2. CDR3 length equals 15 residues. The chain's CDR3 is CASSPTSGDTGELFF. The CDR3 DNA sequence: TGTGCCAGCAGCCCGACTAGCGGGGACACCGGGGAGCTGTTTTTT.

The V call is TRBV18, the J call TRBJ1-2; D is ambiguous. Trimming took 2 bases from V and 3 from J, leaving 22 bases between them. Germline V gene lookup returns CDR1 KGHSH and CDR2 LQKENI. This CDR3 is 18 amino acids long. The CDR3 DNA reads as TGTGCCAGCTCACCAACCCCGGAACGAGGAGGAGGAGACTATGGCTACACCTTC. This sequence encodes CASSPTPERGGGDYGYTF.

This clone was counted once. The chain combines TRBV25-1 with TRBJ2-5; 9 nucleotides line up with TRBD1. Germline values: CDR1 MGHDK, CDR2 SYGVNS. The CDR3 has 16 amino acids. V lost 1 base to trimming and J lost 5 bases; unmatched junction nucleotides: 8. CDR3 in DNA: TGTGCCAGCAGTGAATTGGGGACAGGGTCTGGGGAGACCCAGTACTTC. Protein sequence: CASSELGTGSGETQYF. The variable domain in full, completed from reference TRBV25-1 and TRBJ2-5, reads EADIYQTPRYLVIGTGKKITLECSQTMGHDKMYWYQQDPGMELHLIHYSYGVNSTEKGDLSSESTVSRIRTEHFPLTLESARPSHTSQYLCASSELGTGSGETQYFGPGTRLLVL.

The V call is TRBV7-8, the J call TRBJ2-5, with D perhaps TRBD2 (5 bases). V was trimmed by 3 bases and J by 5 bases, leaving 13 bases between them. The germline gives CDR1 SGHVS, CDR2 FQNEAQ. The CDR3 consists of 14 residues. CDR3 loop: CASSLLALGETQYF. The CDR3 DNA reads TGTGCCAGCAGCTTGCTAGCCCTTGGGGAGACCCAGTACTTC.

The chain recombines TRBV5-4 with TRBJ2-5, with unresolved D. TRBJ2-7 explains the end of the DNA better; the J call may be wrong. CDR1 and CDR2 (germline): SGHNT, YYREEE (reference sequence). This CDR3 contains 13 residues. The CDR3 here is CASSKKDGYEQYF. The CDR3 DNA reads as TGTGCCAGCAGCAAAAAGGACGGCTACGAGCAGTACTTC.

The rearrangement uses TRBV11-3 and TRBJ2-7, with TRBD2 matching 8 bases. CDR3 size: 14 residues. Unmatched junction bases numbered 5, after V lost 0 bases and J lost 7 bases. The germline gives CDR1 SGHNT, CDR2 YENEEA. CDR3 sequence: CASSLDLSGGEQYF. As DNA, the CDR3 is TGTGCCAGCAGCTTAGATCTGAGCGGGGGAGAGCAGTACTTC.

The chain has TRBV19 and TRBJ1-4, with D unresolved. This CDR3 contains 13 residues. Germline V CDR1 and CDR2: LNHDA, SQIVND (reference sequence). Trimming left V 1 base short and J 7 bases short, with 7 bases between. DNA of the CDR3: TGTGCCAGTAGTATAGGGCCGGGTGAAAAACTGTTTTTT. Translation gives CASSIGPGEKLFF.

The J gene is TRBJ2-7, the V gene TRBV18; D tentatively fits TRBD1 or TRBD2 (5 bases each). CDR1 and CDR2 (germline): KGHSH, LQKENI. Trimming left V 4 bases short and J 0 bases short, with 16 bases between. This CDR3 has 16 residues. The CDR3 spells CASSLTTGLYSYEQYF. In DNA, the CDR3 is TGTGCCAGCTCACTGACTACAGGATTGTACTCCTACGAGCAGTACTTC.

The V gene is TRBV7-6, the J gene TRBJ2-5; D unresolved. Germline lookup yields CDR1 SGHVS and CDR2 FNYEAQ. V lost 3 bases and J lost 5, with 10 bases in between. This CDR3 has 13 amino acids. This CDR3 is CASSFGLLETQYF. The CDR3 nucleotides are TGTGCCAGCAGCTTTGGGTTACTGGAGACCCAGTACTTC.

This chain uses TRBV4-1 with TRBJ2-1; 8 bases align to TRBD2. Looked up from germline, CDR1 is MGHRA and CDR2 is YSYEKL. The CDR3 spans 15 residues. After removal of 4 bases from V and 8 bases from J, the junction contained 10 bases not matched to a gene. The CDR3 is CASSPRGTSIYEQFF. CDR3 nucleotides: TGCGCCAGCAGCCCTCGAGGGACTAGTATCTATGAGCAGTTCTTC.

The J gene is TRBJ1-3, the V gene TRBV9; D not resolved. Germline V lookup: CDR1 SGDLS, CDR2 YYNGEE. This CDR3 is 15 amino acids long. The germline V and J ends were trimmed by 3 bases and 0 bases, with 10 bases remaining between them. The CDR3 is CASSADGLSGNTIYF. DNA of the CDR3: TGTGCCAGCAGCGCGGACGGTCTCTCTGGAAACACCATATATTTT. Variable domain in full (rest from reference TRBV9 and TRBJ1-3): DSGVTQTPKHLITATGQRVTLRCSPRSGDLSVYWYQQSLDQGLQFLIQYYNGEERAKGNILERFSAQQFPDLHSELNLSSLELGDSALYFCASSADGLSGNTIYFGEGSWLTVV.

In regard to this clone: Other DNA sequences in this sample translate to the same CDR3. The chain uses TRBV30 and TRBJ1-3; D is possibly TRBD1 (5 bases). V dropped 4 bases and J dropped 2 bases, with 9 bases sitting between them. The CDR3 is 13 amino acids. Germline V gene lookup returns CDR1 GTSNPN and CDR2 SVGIG (reference sequence). Written as DNA, the CDR3 is TGTGCCTGGACTAGAGGGGCTGGAAACACCATATATTTT. Its translation is CAWTRGAGNTIYF.

Turning to this clone: Other DNA sequences in the sample encode the same CDR3. The gene calls are TRBV6-5 and TRBJ2-7; D perhaps matches TRBD1 (6 bases). This CDR3 spans 14 amino acids. Trimming took off 0 bases at V and 0 bases at J, with 6 bases between the two ends. Germline lookup yields CDR1 MNHEY and CDR2 SVGAGI. CDR3 sequence: CASSYSRGSYEQYF. The CDR3 nucleotides are TGTGCCAGCAGTTACTCCAGGGGCTCCTACGAGCAGTACTTC.

The chain links TRBV15 to TRBJ2-2; 9 bases line up with TRBD1. V shed 5 bases, J shed 3 bases, and the junction held 7 bases outside the gene matches. The length of the CDR3 is 16 residues. Germline V CDR1 and CDR2: LNHNV, YYDKDF (reference sequence). CDR3 nucleotides: TGTGCCACCAGCGCCCGACAGGGGGTATACACCGGGGAGCTGTTTTTT. It yields the protein CATSARQGVYTGELFF.

The chain is built from TRBV5-6 and TRBJ2-1; 7 bases fit TRBD1. Per germline, CDR1 SGHDT and CDR2 YYEEEE. The CDR3 runs to 14 residues. With V trimmed by 2 bases and J by 7 bases, 6 bases remained unmatched. CDR3: CASSFLDRVNEQFF. The CDR3 nucleotides read TGTGCCAGCAGCTTCCTAGACAGGGTAAATGAGCAGTTCTTC.

The chain carries TRBV11-3 and TRBJ1-1, with D unclear. The CDR3 contains 13 residues. Per germline, CDR1 SGHNT and CDR2 YENEEA. The V end lost 5 bases, the J end lost 3 bases, and 10 bases lay between the germline ends. CDR3 in amino acids: CASSRVGDTEAFF. As DNA, the CDR3 is TGTGCCAGCAGCCGCGTGGGAGACACTGAAGCTTTCTTT.

This clone occurred once. The chain is built from TRBV7-2 and TRBJ1-1; a weak D match, TRBD1 (5 bases). Germline CDR1 and CDR2: SGHTA and FQGNSA. The CDR3 is made up of 15 amino acids. Trimming removed 1 base from V and 1 base from J, with 10 bases in between. The CDR3, as DNA: TGTGCCAGCAGCTTAGTAAGACAGAAGAACACTGAAGCTTTCTTT. Amino acid sequence: CASSLVRQKNTEAFF.

The CDR3 is CASSVGSLAGATDTQYF. The CDR3 nucleotides read TGTGCCAGCAGTGTGGGATCACTAGCGGGGGCCACAGATACGCAGTATTTT. The chain couples TRBV6-1 to TRBJ2-3, with TRBD2 identical over 11 bases. The trim removed 4 bases at V and 2 bases at J, leaving 8 bases unmatched. CDR3 length equals 17 residues. CDR1 is MNHNS, CDR2 SASEGT, per germline.

The chain combines TRBV2 with TRBJ1-2; TRBD1 agrees at 7 bases. Per germline, CDR1 SNHLY and CDR2 FYNNEI. The CDR3 contains 15 residues. V trimming: 1 base; J trimming: 8 bases; junction bases outside the gene matches: 10. The CDR3 DNA follows: TGTGCCAGCAGTGAAGATTTAGGGGGCGCGAAAGGCTACACCTTC. It yields the protein CASSEDLGGAKGYTF.

CDR3 coding DNA: TGTGCCAGTAGTGGACTAGCGGGGAACACCTACGAGCAGTACTTC. It yields the protein CASSGLAGNTYEQYF. The chain recombines TRBV19 with TRBJ2-7; 12 bases fit TRBD2. Germline V gene lookup returns CDR1 LNHDA and CDR2 SQIVND (reference sequence). The CDR3 consists of 15 residues. The V gene end was trimmed by 5 bases and the J gene end by 2 bases; junction bases not matched to a gene: 4.

As for this clone: In the same sample, other DNA sequences code for this CDR3. This chain links TRBV27 with TRBJ2-1; the D is unclear. This CDR3 has 11 amino acids. The V end lost 5 bases, the J end lost 4 bases, and 3 bases lay between the germline ends. Germline loops: CDR1 MNHEY, CDR2 SMNVEV (reference sequence). The CDR3 bases are TGTGCCAGCAGTCTATACAATGAGCAGTTCTTC. It yields the protein CASSLYNEQFF.